This TCR beta chain comes out of a study of shared clonotypes between healthy human individuals. Study-wide results and caveats: What limited the represented genetic and exposure-history diversity was the small number of donors. Against clonotypes common to all four donors, non-shared ones had lower generation probabilities.

The V end was cut by 10 bases, the J end by 0 bases, with 16 bases between. The CDR3 consists of 15 residues. The germline V gene has CDR1 SGHVS and CDR2 FQNEAQ. CD45RO-negative cells were positively selected for CCR7, leaving out terminally differentiated effector memory CD45RA+ cells. With regard to this clone: Antigen: not known.

Profiling relied on immunoSEQ multiplex PCR, and the TCRdb table lists in-frame clones only, not all of them. The table records about 2.1 million clones, about 93% of them present only once. Sequencing was carried out using naive CD8+ T cells from PBMCs. This receptor was identified in a man aged 18 to 29 in good health. Some clones in this sample may be carry-over from other donors' samples. The gene calls are TRBV7-8 and TRBJ1-3; possibly TRBD1 for D (6 bases). In DNA form, the CDR3 reads TGTGCCACCACACAGGGCTTGAGCTCTGGAAACACCATATATTTT. Amino acid sequence: CATTQGLSSGNTIYF.